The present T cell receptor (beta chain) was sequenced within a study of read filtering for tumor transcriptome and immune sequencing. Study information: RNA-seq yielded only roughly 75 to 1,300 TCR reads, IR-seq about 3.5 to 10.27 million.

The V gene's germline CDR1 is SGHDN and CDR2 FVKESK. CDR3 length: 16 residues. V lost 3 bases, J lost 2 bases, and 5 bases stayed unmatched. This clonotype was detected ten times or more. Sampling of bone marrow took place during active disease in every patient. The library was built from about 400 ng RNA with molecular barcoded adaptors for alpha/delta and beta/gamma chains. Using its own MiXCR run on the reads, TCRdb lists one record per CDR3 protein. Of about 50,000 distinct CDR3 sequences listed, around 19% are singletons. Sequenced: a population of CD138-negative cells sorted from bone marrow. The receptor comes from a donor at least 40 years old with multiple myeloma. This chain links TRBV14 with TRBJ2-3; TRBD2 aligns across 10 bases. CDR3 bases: TGTGCCAGCAGCCATCTTAGCGGGAGGCCCACAGATACGCAGTATTTT. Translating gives CASSHLSGRPTDTQYF.